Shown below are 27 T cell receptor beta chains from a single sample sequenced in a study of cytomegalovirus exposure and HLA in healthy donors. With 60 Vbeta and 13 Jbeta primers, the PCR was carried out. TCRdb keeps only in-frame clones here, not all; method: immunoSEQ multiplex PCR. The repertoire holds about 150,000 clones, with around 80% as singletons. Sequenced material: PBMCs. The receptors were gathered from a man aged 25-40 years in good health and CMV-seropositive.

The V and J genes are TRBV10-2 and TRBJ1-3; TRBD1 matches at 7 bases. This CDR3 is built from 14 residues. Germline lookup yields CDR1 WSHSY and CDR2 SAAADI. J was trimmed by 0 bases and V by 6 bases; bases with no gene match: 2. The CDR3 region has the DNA TGCGCCAGCAGCGGGACAGACTCTGGAAACACCATATATTTT. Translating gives CASSGTDSGNTIYF.

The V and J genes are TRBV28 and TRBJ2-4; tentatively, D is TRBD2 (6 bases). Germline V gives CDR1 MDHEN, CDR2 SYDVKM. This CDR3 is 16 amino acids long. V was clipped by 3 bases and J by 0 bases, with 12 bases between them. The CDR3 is CASSLVGTVAKNIQYF. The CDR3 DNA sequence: TGTGCCAGCAGTTTGGTCGGGACTGTAGCCAAAAACATTCAGTACTTC. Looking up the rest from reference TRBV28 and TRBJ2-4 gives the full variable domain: DVKVTQSSRYLVKRTGEKVFLECVQDMDHENMFWYRQDPGLGLRLIYFSYDVKMKEKGDIPEGYSVSREKKERFSLILESASTNQTSMYLCASSLVGTVAKNIQYFGAGTRLSVL.

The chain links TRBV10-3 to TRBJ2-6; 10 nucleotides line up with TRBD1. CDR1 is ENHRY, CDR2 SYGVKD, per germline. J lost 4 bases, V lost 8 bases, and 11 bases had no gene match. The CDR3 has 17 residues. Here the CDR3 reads CAISLGQGSTGANVLTF. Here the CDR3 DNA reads TGTGCCATCTCGCTGGGACAGGGGAGTACCGGGGCCAACGTCCTGACTTTC.

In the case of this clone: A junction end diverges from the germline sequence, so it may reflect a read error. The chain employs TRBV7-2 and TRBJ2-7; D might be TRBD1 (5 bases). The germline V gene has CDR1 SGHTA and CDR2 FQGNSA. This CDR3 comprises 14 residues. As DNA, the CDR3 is TGTGCCAGCAGCTTAGATGGGGCGGCCTACGGGCAGTACTTC. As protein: CASSLDGAAYGQYF.

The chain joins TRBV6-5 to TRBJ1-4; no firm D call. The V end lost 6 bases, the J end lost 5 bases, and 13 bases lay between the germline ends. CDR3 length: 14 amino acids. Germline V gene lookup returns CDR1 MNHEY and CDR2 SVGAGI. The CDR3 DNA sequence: TGTGCCAGCAGAGAAGAGGGTCTGAATGAAAAACTGTTTTTT. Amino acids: CASREEGLNEKLFF.

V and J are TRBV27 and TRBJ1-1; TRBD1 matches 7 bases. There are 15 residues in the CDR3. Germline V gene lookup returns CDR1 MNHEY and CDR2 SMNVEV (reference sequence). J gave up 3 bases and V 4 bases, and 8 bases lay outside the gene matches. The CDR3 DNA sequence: TGTGCCAGCAGTTCGCAACAGGGGAAGGACACTGAAGCTTTCTTT. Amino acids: CASSSQQGKDTEAFF.

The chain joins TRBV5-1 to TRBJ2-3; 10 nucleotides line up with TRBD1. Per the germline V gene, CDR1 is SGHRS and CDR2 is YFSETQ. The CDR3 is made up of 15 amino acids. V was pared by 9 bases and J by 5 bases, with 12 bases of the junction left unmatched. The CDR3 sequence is CATQPTGTGEDTQYF. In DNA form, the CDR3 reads TGCGCCACCCAACCCACCGGGACAGGGGAAGATACGCAGTATTTT.

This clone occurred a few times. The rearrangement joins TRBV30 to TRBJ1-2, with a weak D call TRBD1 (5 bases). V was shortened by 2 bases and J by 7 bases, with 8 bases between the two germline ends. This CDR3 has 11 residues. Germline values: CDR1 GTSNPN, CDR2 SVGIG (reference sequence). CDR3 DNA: TGTGCCTGGAGTAGGGGATCTGGCTACACCTTC. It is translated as CAWSRGSGYTF. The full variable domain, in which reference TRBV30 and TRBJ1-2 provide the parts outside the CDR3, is SQTIHQWPATLVQPVGSPLSLECTVEGTSNPNLYWYRQAAGRGLQLLFYSVGIGQISSEVPQNLSASRPQDRQFILSSKKLLLSDSGFYLCAWSRGSGYTFGSGTRLTVV.

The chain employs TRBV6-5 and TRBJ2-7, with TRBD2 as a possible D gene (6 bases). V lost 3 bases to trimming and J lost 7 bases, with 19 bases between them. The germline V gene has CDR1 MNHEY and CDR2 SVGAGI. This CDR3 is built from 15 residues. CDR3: CASSYGGSLAWEQYF. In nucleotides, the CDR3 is TGTGCCAGCAGTTATGGAGGGAGCCTCGCCTGGGAGCAGTACTTC.

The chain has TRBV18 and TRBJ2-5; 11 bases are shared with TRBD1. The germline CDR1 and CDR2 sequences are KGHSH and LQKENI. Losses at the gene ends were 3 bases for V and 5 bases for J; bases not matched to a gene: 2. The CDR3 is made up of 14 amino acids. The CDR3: CASSPGQGGETQYF. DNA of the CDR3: TGTGCCAGCTCACCGGGACAGGGGGGCGAGACCCAGTACTTC.

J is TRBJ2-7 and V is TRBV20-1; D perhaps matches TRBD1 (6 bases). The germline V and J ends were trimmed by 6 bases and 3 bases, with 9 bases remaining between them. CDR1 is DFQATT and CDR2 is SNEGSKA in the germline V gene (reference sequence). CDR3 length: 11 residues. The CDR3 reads CSAPDSYEQYF. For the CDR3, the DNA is TGCAGTGCACCGGACAGCTACGAGCAGTACTTC.

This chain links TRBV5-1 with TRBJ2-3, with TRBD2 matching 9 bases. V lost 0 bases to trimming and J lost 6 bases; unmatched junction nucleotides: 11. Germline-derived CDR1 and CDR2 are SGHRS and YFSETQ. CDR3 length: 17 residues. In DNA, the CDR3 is TGCGCCAGCAGCTTGGGCCCAAGTAGCGGGAGTGCCGATACGCAGTATTTT. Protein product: CASSLGPSSGSADTQYF.

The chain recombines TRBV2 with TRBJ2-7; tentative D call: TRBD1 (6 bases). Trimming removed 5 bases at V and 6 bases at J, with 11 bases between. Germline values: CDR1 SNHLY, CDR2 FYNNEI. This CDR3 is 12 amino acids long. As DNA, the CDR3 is TGTGCCAGCAGTATGGACAGTTGCGAGCAGTACTTC. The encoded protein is CASSMDSCEQYF.

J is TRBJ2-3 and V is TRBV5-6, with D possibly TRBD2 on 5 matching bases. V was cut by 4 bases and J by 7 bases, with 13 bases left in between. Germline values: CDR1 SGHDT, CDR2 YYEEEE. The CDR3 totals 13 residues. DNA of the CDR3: TGTGCCAGCAGCACCTCTAGCACTCATACGCAGTATTTT. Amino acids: CASSTSSTHTQYF.

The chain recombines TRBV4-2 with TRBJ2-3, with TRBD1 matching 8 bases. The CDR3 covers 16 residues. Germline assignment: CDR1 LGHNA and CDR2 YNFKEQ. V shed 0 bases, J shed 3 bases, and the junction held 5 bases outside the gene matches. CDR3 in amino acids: CASSQEPRQGTDTQYF. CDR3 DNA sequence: TGTGCCAGCAGCCAAGAACCTCGACAGGGGACAGATACGCAGTATTTT.

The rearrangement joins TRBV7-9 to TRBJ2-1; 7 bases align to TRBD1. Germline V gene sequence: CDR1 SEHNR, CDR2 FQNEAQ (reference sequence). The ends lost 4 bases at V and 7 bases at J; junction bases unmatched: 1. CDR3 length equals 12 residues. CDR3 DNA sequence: TGTGCCAGCAGCTCACAGGGGAATGAGCAGTTCTTC. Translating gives CASSSQGNEQFF.

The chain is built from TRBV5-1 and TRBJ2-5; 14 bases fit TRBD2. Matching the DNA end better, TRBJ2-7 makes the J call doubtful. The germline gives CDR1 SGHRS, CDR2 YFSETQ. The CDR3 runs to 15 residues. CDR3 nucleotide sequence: TGCGCCAGCAGTACCGGGACTAGCGGGAGCTACGAGCAGTACTTC. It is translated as CASSTGTSGSYEQYF.

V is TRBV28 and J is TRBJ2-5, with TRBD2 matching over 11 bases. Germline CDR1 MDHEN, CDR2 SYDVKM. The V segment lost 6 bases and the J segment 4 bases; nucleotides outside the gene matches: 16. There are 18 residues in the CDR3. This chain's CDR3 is CASSSISRGSGGGETQYF. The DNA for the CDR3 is TGTGCCAGCAGCAGTATCTCGCGGGGTAGCGGGGGGGGAGAGACCCAGTACTTC.

The CDR3 here is CASSAAGETNYGYTF. CDR3 nucleotide sequence: TGTGCCAGCAGCGCTGCAGGCGAAACTAACTATGGCTACACCTTC. This chain uses TRBV11-1 with TRBJ1-2; D gene ambiguous. Trimming removed 5 bases at V and 0 bases at J, with 13 bases between. The CDR3 spans 15 residues. CDR1 SGHAT and CDR2 FQDESV come from the germline V gene (reference sequence).

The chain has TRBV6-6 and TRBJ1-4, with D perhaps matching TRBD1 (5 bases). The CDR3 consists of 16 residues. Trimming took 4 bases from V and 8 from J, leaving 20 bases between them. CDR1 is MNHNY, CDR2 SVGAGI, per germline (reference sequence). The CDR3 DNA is TGTGCCAGCAGTTCCCACCCACGGGACTCGGTAGAAAAACTGTTTTTT. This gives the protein CASSSHPRDSVEKLFF.

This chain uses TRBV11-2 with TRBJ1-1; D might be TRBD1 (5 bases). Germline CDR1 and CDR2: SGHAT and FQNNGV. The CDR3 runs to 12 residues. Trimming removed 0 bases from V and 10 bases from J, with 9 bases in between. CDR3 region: CASSLDQGSAFF. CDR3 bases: TGTGCCAGCAGCTTAGATCAGGGTTCAGCTTTCTTT.

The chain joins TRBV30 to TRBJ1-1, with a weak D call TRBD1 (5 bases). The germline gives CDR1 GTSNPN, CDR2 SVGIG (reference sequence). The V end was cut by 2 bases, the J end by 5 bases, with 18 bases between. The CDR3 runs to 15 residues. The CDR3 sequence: CAWSPTISGSTEAFF. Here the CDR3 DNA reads TGTGCCTGGAGTCCCACGATTTCAGGGTCGACTGAAGCTTTCTTT.

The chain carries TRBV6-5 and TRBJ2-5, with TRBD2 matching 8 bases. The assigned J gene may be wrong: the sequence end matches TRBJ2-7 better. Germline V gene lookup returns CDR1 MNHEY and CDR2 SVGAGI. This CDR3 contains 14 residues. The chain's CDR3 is CASSSGRPRDEQYF. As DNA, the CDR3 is TGTGCCAGCAGTAGCGGGAGACCCCGGGACGAGCAGTACTTC.

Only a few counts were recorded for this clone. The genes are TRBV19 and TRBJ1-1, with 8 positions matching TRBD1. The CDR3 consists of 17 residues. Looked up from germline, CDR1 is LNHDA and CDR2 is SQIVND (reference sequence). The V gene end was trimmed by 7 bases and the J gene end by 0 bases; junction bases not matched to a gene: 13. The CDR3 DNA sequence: TGTGCCAGTAAACTCGGGGACAGGAAAGCTCTGAACACTGAAGCTTTCTTT. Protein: CASKLGDRKALNTEAFF.

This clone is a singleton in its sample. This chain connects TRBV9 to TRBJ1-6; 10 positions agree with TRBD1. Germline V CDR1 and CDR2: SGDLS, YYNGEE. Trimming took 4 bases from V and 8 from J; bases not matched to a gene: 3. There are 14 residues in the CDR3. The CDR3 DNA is TGTGCCAGCAGCAGGGGACAGGGGCATTCACCCCTCCACTTT. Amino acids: CASSRGQGHSPLHF.

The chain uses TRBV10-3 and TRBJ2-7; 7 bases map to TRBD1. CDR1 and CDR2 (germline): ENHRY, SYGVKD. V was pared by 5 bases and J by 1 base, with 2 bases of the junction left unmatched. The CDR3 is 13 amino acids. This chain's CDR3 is CAISPGQSYEQYF. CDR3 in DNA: TGTGCCATCAGTCCGGGACAGTCCTACGAGCAGTACTTC.

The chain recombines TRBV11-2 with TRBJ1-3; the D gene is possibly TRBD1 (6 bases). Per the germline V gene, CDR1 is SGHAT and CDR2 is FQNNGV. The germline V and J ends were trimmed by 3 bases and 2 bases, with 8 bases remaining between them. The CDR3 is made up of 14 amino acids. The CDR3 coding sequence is TGTGCCAGCAGCTTGAACAGGGCTGGAAACACCATATATTTT. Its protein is CASSLNRAGNTIYF.